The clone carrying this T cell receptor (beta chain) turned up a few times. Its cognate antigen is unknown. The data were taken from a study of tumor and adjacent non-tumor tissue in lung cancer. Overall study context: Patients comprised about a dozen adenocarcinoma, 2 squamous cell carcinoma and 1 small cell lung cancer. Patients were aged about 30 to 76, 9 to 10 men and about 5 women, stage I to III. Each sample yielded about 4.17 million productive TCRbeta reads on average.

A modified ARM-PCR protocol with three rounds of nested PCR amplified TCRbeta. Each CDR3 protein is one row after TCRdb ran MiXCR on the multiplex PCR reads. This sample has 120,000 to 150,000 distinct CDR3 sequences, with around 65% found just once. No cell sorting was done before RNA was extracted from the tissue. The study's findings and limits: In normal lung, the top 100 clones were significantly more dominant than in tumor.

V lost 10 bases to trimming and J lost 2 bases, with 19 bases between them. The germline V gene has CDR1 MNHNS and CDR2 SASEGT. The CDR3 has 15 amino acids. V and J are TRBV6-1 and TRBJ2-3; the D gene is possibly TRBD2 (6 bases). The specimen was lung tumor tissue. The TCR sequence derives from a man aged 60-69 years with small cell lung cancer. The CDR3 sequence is CAMSAYARDTDTQYF. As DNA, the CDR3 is TGTGCCATGAGTGCTTATGCGCGGGACACAGATACGCAGTATTTT.